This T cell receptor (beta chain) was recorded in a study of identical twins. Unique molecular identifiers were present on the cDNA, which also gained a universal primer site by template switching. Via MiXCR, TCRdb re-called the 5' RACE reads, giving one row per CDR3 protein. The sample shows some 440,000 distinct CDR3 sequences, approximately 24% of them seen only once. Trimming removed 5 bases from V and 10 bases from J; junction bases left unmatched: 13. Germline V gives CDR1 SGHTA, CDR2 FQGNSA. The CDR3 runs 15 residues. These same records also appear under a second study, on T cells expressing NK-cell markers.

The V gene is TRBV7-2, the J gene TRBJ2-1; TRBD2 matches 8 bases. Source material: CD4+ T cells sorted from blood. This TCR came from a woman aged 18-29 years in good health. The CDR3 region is CASSVPASGSNEQFF. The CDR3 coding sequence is TGTGCCAGCAGCGTTCCGGCTAGCGGGTCTAACGAGCAGTTCTTC.